Here is one T cell receptor (beta chain) with its context. The V gene's germline CDR1 is SGHVS and CDR2 FQNEAQ. This CDR3 has 16 amino acids. Trimming at V came to 1 base and at J to 10 bases, leaving 12 bases not matched to a gene. This entry is derived from a study of OX40 agonist ivuxolimab in advanced cancers. In the study overall: Ivuxolimab was administered intravenously to patients at 0.01 to 10 mg/kg every 2 weeks. The study reported partial responses in three patients: one hepatocellular carcinoma, two cutaneous melanoma.

Patients were ruled out by autoimmune disease history or systemic immunosuppression. The data were produced by immunoSEQ multiplex PCR, yet TCRdb's version contains in-frame clones alone and is incomplete. The repertoire holds fewer than 80,000 clones, with approximately 91% as singletons. The sequence was obtained from an adult with an advanced solid tumor such as melanoma, head and neck, liver or kidney cancer. Sample: CD4+ or CD8+ T cells sorted from blood, taken in a trial of the OX40 agonist ivuxolimab. This rearrangement joins TRBV7-8 to TRBJ2-1, with 8 bases lining up with TRBD2. CDR3 bases: TGTGCCAGCAGCTTAGTGCCTAGCGGGCCCCTTCAGGAGCAGTTCTTC. This sequence encodes CASSLVPSGPLQEQFF. Using reference TRBV7-8 and TRBJ2-1 for the parts outside the CDR3, the full variable domain is GAGVSQSPRYKVAKRGQDVALRCDPISGHVSLFWYQQALGQGPEFLTYFQNEAQLDKSGLPSDRFFAERPEGSVSTLKIQRTQQEDSAVYLCASSLVPSGPLQEQFFGPGTRLTVL.